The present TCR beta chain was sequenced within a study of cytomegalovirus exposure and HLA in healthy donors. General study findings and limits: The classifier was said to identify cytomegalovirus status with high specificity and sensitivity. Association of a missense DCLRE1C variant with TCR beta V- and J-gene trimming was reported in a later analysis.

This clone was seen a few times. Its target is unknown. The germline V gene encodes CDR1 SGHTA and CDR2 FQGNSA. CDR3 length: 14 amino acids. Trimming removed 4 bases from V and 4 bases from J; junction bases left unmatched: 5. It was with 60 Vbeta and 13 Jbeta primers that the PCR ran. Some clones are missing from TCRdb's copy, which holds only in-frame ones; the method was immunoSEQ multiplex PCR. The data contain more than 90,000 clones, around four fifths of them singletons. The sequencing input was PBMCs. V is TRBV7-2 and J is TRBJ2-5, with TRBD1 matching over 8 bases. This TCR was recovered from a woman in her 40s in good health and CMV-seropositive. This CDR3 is CASSSGQGRETQYF. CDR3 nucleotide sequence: TGTGCCAGCAGCTCCGGACAGGGTCGAGAGACCCAGTACTTC.